This entry lists 10 T cell receptor beta chains sequenced from one sample in a study of CD8 T cells in Susac syndrome. RNA was extracted with the RNeasy kit, and a quantity of roughly 0.5 to 1 ug was reverse transcribed using random hexamers. Via MiXCR, TCRdb re-called the immunoSEQ multiplex PCR reads, giving one row per CDR3 protein. The table has 50,000 to 65,000 distinct CDR3 sequences, around nine tenths seen once. Source material: CD8+ T cells from PBMCs. All receptors derive from a human donor in good health.

V usage is TRBV4-2 and J usage is TRBJ2-1; D remains unclear. V was pared by 0 bases and J by 5 bases, with 2 bases between. CDR1 is LGHNA, CDR2 YNFKEQ, per germline. This CDR3 has 12 residues. CDR3 protein: CASSQDNNEQFF. The CDR3 bases are TGTGCCAGCAGCCAAGACAACAATGAGCAGTTCTTC.

This chain links TRBV3-1 with TRBJ1-5; possibly TRBD1 for D (6 bases). V was shortened by 0 bases and J by 0 bases, with 9 bases between the two germline ends. From germline, CDR1 is LGHDT and CDR2 YNNKEL (reference sequence). The CDR3 spans 16 residues. The CDR3 sequence: CASSQDRGYSNQPQHF. The CDR3 DNA is TGTGCCAGCAGCCAAGACAGGGGATATAGCAATCAGCCCCAGCATTTT.

The gene calls are TRBV2 and TRBJ2-1; D gene uncertain. V lost 6 bases, J lost 5 bases, and 2 bases lay in between. Looked up from germline, CDR1 is SNHLY and CDR2 is FYNNEI. This CDR3 region has 10 residues. The CDR3 DNA is TGTGCCAGCAGCCACAATGAGCAGTTCTTC. Residues: CASSHNEQFF.

This clonotype has only a few counts. The rearrangement uses TRBV5-4 and TRBJ2-7; 9 bases agree with TRBD1. The CDR3 contains 14 residues. V gave up 3 bases and J gave up 2 bases; unmatched junction bases: 3. Germline-derived CDR1 and CDR2 are SGHNT and YYREEE (reference sequence). CDR3 DNA sequence: TGTGCCAGCAGCTCGGGACAGGGTGCCTACGAGCAGTACTTC. It translates to CASSSGQGAYEQYF.

This rearrangement joins TRBV9 to TRBJ1-1, with D maybe TRBD1 (5 bases). This CDR3 region has 15 residues. Trimming pared 3 bases from V and 5 bases from J, leaving 17 bases between. Germline loops: CDR1 SGDLS, CDR2 YYNGEE. CDR3 residues: CASSGSHGAGTEAFF. CDR3 DNA: TGTGCCAGCAGCGGCAGCCATGGGGCGGGAACTGAAGCTTTCTTT.

This chain links TRBV6-2 or TRBV6-3 with TRBJ2-5; D is unresolved. The V end lost 0 bases, the J end lost 5 bases, and 4 bases lay between the germline ends. The germline V gene encodes CDR1 MNHEY and CDR2 SVGEGT. The CDR3 extends over 12 amino acids. CDR3 in DNA: TGTGCCAGCAGTTACTCCAAGGAGACCCAGTACTTC. Translation gives CASSYSKETQYF.

The J gene is TRBJ2-7, the V gene TRBV7-9; no clear D gene. The CDR3 contains 15 residues. The germline V gene has CDR1 SEHNR and CDR2 FQNEAQ (reference sequence). The V gene lost 1 base and the J gene lost 2 bases, with 12 bases spanning the gap. The CDR3 nucleotides read TGTGCCAGCAGCTTAGTAGGTCCCAACCCCTACGAGCAGTACTTC. Its protein is CASSLVGPNPYEQYF.

This clonotype was seen more than once but under ten times. The chain is built from TRBV27 and TRBJ2-1; TRBD1 agrees at 9 bases. The CDR3 is 14 amino acids. Germline V lookup: CDR1 MNHEY, CDR2 SMNVEV (reference sequence). The trim removed 4 bases at V and 7 bases at J, leaving 5 bases unmatched. The CDR3 DNA is TGTGCCAGCAGTTATGAGACAGGGGGTAATGAGCAGTTCTTC. Translation: CASSYETGGNEQFF.

The chain uses TRBV6-5 and TRBJ2-2; 11 nucleotides line up with TRBD2. The CDR3 is made up of 17 amino acids. Germline trimming cut 0 bases from V and 3 bases from J; bases unmatched to any gene: 3. CDR1 and CDR2 from the germline V gene are MNHEY and SVGAGI. CDR3 in DNA: TGTGCCAGCAGTTACTCCACTAGCGGGGGCGACACCGGGGAGCTGTTTTTT. This codes for CASSYSTSGGDTGELFF.

This rearrangement joins TRBV10-3 to TRBJ2-7; 9 positions match TRBD1. Germline V gene data show CDR1 as ENHRY and CDR2 as SYGVKD. V was clipped by 6 bases and J by 5 bases; unmatched bases: 5. The length of the CDR3 is 13 residues. The DNA of the CDR3 is TGTGCCATCAGCGAGGGACAGGGAAACGAGCAGTACTTC. Translated: CAISEGQGNEQYF.